The entry below gives a single T cell receptor beta chain sequence along with its context. Its matching antigen is unknown. This sequence is one base from a far larger clone and is likely a read error. This entry belongs to a study of regulatory T cells in long-lasting Graves disease. General study results and limits: Among samples with persistent disease, TRBV28, TRBJ1-2 and TRBJ2-5 were favored. Samples came from peripheral blood alone, without thyroid tissue.

The sample's time point: persistent/refractory GD, antithyroid drugs over 5 years with positive TRAb. PBMC-extracted RNA yielded the TCR library. This CDR3 region has 13 residues. CDR1 and CDR2 from the germline V gene are SNHLY and FYNNEI. Arm-PCR of CDR3 regions with iRepertoire HTBI primers generated TCR beta libraries. Per the original methods: Identified segments across samples numbered under 80 TRBV and about 13 TRBJ. TCRdb analysed the multiplex PCR reads with MiXCR anew, one entry per CDR3 protein. These V and J calls originate from TCRdb's pipeline instead of the authors' own analysis. Of around 460,000 distinct CDR3 sequences listed, roughly 21% are singletons.

This clonotype was sampled from a female donor with Graves disease. This chain connects TRBV2 to TRBJ1-6, with 8 bases lining up with TRBD1. The sample consisted of peripheral blood mononuclear cells (PBMCs), taken when the disease was refractory, from a patient treated with antithyroid drugs. For the CDR3, the DNA is TGTGCCAGCATCCTGACAGGGGTCACTGAAGCTTCCTTT. Translated: CASILTGVTEASF.